The source of this T cell receptor (beta chain) is a study of blood T cell repertoires in COVID-19. Overall study context: PBMCs, B-cell-depleted T cells, or T cells provided the cDNA or gDNA that made up the material.

TCRdb's table, derived via immunoSEQ multiplex PCR, lists solely in-frame clones and lacks some. The sample carries hundreds of thousands of clones, under 90% recorded once. This CDR3 has 14 amino acids. V lost 5 bases and J lost 2, with 10 bases in between. Germline assignment: CDR1 MDHEN and CDR2 SYDVKM. What was sequenced was PBMCs or T cells enriched from blood (not recorded which). The chain carries TRBV28 and TRBJ1-3; a weak D match, TRBD1 (6 bases). This receptor was obtained from a man aged 35 to 55 who had recovered from COVID-19. The CDR3 sequence is CASSPQGAGNTIYF. In DNA, the CDR3 is TGTGCCAGCAGTCCACAGGGTGCTGGAAACACCATATATTTT.